A selection of T cell receptor beta chains follows, all from one sample in a study of T cell repertoires in cytomegalovirus infection. Which antigens these TCRs recognize remains unknown. TCRdb reanalysed the reads using MiXCR and keeps one entry per CDR3 protein. This table holds around 710,000 distinct CDR3 sequences, 25% to 35% found once. Sample: cultured CD8+ T cells from PBMCs, taken from culture after CMV antigen stimulation. The receptor source for this set is a human donor in good health (CMV status not recorded). Some clones in this sample may be carry-over from other donors' samples. The CDR3 runs from the conserved cysteine through the conserved F or W. D genes are given only for firm matches. Clone size is stated in some rows and not others, as once, few, many or a class when expanded.

j_gene	abundance	v_gene	d_gene	CDR3aa	CDR3nt
TRBJ1-6	.	TRBV14	.	CASSQEASYNSPLHF	TGTGCCAGCAGCCAAGAGGCCTCCTATAATTCACCCCTCCACTTT
TRBJ1-1	.	TRBV5-5	.	CASSTWGGTEAFF	TGTGCCAGCAGCACTTGGGGTGGCACTGAAGCTTTCTTT
TRBJ2-2	.	TRBV12-3/TRBV12-4	.	CASSKTGWGDTGELFF	TGTGCCAGCAGTAAGACAGGGTGGGGGGACACCGGGGAGCTGTTTTTT
TRBJ2-5	few	TRBV4-2	TRBD2	CASSQETSGEYGTQYF	TGTGCCAGCAGCCAAGAGACTAGCGGGGAATATGGGACCCAGTACTTC
TRBJ1-6	.	TRBV11-2	TRBD1	CASSPTDRTNSPLHF	TGTGCCAGCAGCCCTACGGACAGGACGAATTCACCCCTCCACTTT
TRBJ2-5	many	TRBV7-2	TRBD2	CASSARLAAYQETQYF	TGTGCCAGCAGCGCCCGACTAGCGGCGTACCAAGAGACCCAGTACTTC
TRBJ1-5	.	TRBV20-1	TRBD1	CSAGTDKYSNQPQHF	TGCAGTGCCGGGACAGATAAATATAGCAATCAGCCCCAGCATTTT
TRBJ1-1	many	TRBV7-6	.	CASSSTAPMGGTEAFF	TGTGCCAGCAGCTCTACTGCTCCCATGGGCGGGACTGAAGCTTTCTTT
TRBJ2-3	.	TRBV7-9	.	CASSFSTELTDTQYF	TGTGCCAGCAGCTTCTCGACAGAACTCACAGATACGCAGTATTTT
TRBJ2-2	.	TRBV9	.	CASSVGGFRNTGELFF	TGTGCCAGCAGCGTAGGAGGCTTTAGGAACACCGGGGAGCTGTTTTTT
TRBJ2-7	many	TRBV4-2	.	CASSQETAGASYEQYF	TGTGCCAGCAGCCAAGAGACCGCAGGGGCTTCCTACGAGCAGTACTTC
TRBJ1-5	.	TRBV5-6	.	CASSSRGQSNQPQHF	TGTGCCAGCAGTTCCCGGGGGCAGAGCAATCAGCCCCAGCATTTT
TRBJ1-1	.	TRBV27	.	CASSLIPGTIKTEAFF	TGTGCCAGCAGTTTAATCCCTGGGACAATAAAAACTGAAGCTTTCTTT
TRBJ2-3	.	TRBV29-1	TRBD2	CSGGGGALATDTQYF	TGCAGCGGTGGGGGAGGGGCCTTAGCCACAGATACGCAGTATTTT
TRBJ1-2	few	TRBV7-9	.	CASTPEIRKGYTF	TGTGCCAGCACTCCTGAGATTCGGAAAGGCTACACCTTC
TRBJ1-5	few	TRBV27	TRBD1	CASSPDGTDNQPQHF	TGTGCCAGCAGTCCCGACGGGACAGACAATCAGCCCCAGCATTTT
TRBJ2-3	.	TRBV27	.	CASKTRGDTQYF	TGTGCCAGCAAAACCAGGGGAGATACGCAGTATTTT
TRBJ1-1	.	TRBV6-2/TRBV6-3	.	CASSPFRGGWTEAFF	TGTGCCAGCAGTCCGTTCCGGGGGGGGTGGACTGAAGCTTTCTTT
TRBJ2-6	many	TRBV7-6	TRBD2	CASSLDIAGAIGGANVLTF	TGTGCCAGCAGCTTGGATATAGCGGGGGCCATCGGAGGGGCCAACGTCCTGACTTTC
TRBJ2-2	.	TRBV7-9	.	CASSGKGTGELFF	TGTGCCAGCAGCGGCAAGGGAACCGGGGAGCTGTTTTTT
TRBJ2-1	few	TRBV19	TRBD1	CASSISGQGFYNEQFF	TGTGCCAGTAGTATATCGGGACAGGGCTTCTACAATGAGCAGTTCTTC
TRBJ2-1	.	TRBV10-3	TRBD2	CAIRTAGPPKNEQFF	TGTGCCATCAGAACAGCGGGGCCCCCCAAGAATGAGCAGTTCTTC
TRBJ2-2	.	TRBV14	.	CASSRWTGVNTGELFF	TGTGCCAGCAGCCGGTGGACGGGGGTTAACACCGGGGAGCTGTTTTTT
TRBJ2-3	many	TRBV6-1	TRBD1	CASSGTGFTDTQYF	TGTGCCAGCAGCGGGACAGGGTTCACAGATACGCAGTATTTT
TRBJ1-2	.	TRBV6-2/TRBV6-3	.	CASSYLRTKSDYTF	TGTGCCAGCAGCTACCTTAGGACCAAGAGTGACTACACCTTC
TRBJ1-1	many	TRBV2	TRBD1	CASSDRGRMNTEAFF	TGTGCCAGCAGCGACAGGGGTAGGATGAACACTGAAGCTTTCTTT
TRBJ1-1	.	TRBV19	.	CASGGIRQAFF	TGTGCCAGTGGGGGCATACGGCAAGCTTTCTTT
TRBJ2-6	few	TRBV6-8	.	CASIKALSGANVLTF	TGTGCCAGCATCAAGGCGTTATCCGGGGCCAACGTCCTGACTTTC
TRBJ2-3	many	TRBV5-6	.	CASSLGTGTDTQYF	TGTGCCAGCAGCTTAGGAACCGGGACAGATACGCAGTATTTT
TRBJ2-7	.	TRBV7-2	TRBD2	CASSFSGGSYEQYF	TGTGCCAGCAGCTTCAGCGGGGGTTCCTACGAGCAGTACTTC
TRBJ2-7	.	TRBV5-6	TRBD1	CASSTGQGRNEQYF	TGTGCCAGCAGCACCGGACAGGGGCGGAACGAGCAGTACTTC
TRBJ1-1	few	TRBV7-9	.	CASTQGTEAFF	TGTGCCAGCACTCAGGGGACTGAAGCTTTCTTT
TRBJ2-5	many	TRBV7-6	TRBD1	CASSLEPRGTGETQYF	TGTGCCAGCAGCTTAGAACCCAGGGGGACCGGGGAGACCCAGTACTTC
TRBJ2-1	few	TRBV25-1	TRBD1	CASSEYLTGVRSGGNEQFF	TGTGCCAGCAGTGAGTATTTAACAGGGGTGCGTTCCGGTGGCAATGAGCAGTTCTTC
TRBJ2-3	few	TRBV6-5	.	CASSQGQLSTDTQYF	TGTGCCAGCAGCCAAGGACAGCTCAGCACAGATACGCAGTATTTT
TRBJ2-2	few	TRBV6-1	TRBD1	CASGTDYTGELFF	TGTGCCAGCGGGACAGACTACACCGGGGAGCTGTTTTTT
TRBJ1-1	.	TRBV5-8	TRBD1	CASSNRGPEAFF	TGTGCCAGCAGCAACAGGGGCCCTGAAGCTTTCTTT
TRBJ2-1	.	TRBV6-1	.	CASSPTVTYNEQFF	TGTGCCAGCAGTCCGACAGTAACCTACAATGAGCAGTTCTTC
TRBJ2-5	.	TRBV28	TRBD2	CASSPSLLTSGVARETQYF	TGTGCCAGCAGTCCAAGTCTCCTGACTAGCGGGGTTGCCAGGGAGACCCAGTACTTC
TRBJ2-7	many	TRBV7-6	TRBD2	CASSYGGAYEQYF	TGTGCCAGCAGCTACGGGGGGGCCTACGAGCAGTACTTC
TRBJ2-1	.	TRBV12-3/TRBV12-4	.	CASSTDRNNEQFF	TGTGCCAGCAGCACGGACAGAAACAATGAGCAGTTCTTC
TRBJ1-1	few	TRBV7-9	.	CASSFSGLGVGSEAFF	TGTGCCAGCAGCTTCTCTGGGTTGGGGGTGGGTTCTGAAGCTTTCTTT
TRBJ1-6	.	TRBV27	.	CASTPRGSSPLHF	TGTGCCAGCACCCCACGGGGTAGCTCACCCCTCCACTTT
TRBJ1-5	.	TRBV4-3	.	CASSLFVGGEHQPQHF	TGCGCCAGCAGCCTCTTTGTAGGGGGGGAACATCAGCCCCAGCATTTT
TRBJ2-1	few	TRBV2	TRBD1	CASNVPGQGSYNEQFF	TGTGCCAGCAATGTCCCGGGACAGGGCTCCTACAATGAGCAGTTCTTC
TRBJ2-1	few	TRBV2	.	CASSERRNEQFF	TGTGCCAGCAGTGAAAGAAGAAATGAGCAGTTCTTC
TRBJ2-1	.	TRBV5-5	TRBD1	CASSRDSSYNDEQFF	TGTGCCAGCAGCCGGGACAGTTCCTACAACGATGAGCAGTTCTTC
TRBJ2-7	.	TRBV7-6	TRBD1	CASSFSPGTGAYEQYF	TGTGCCAGCAGCTTCAGTCCCGGGACAGGGGCCTACGAGCAGTACTTC
TRBJ2-3	.	TRBV2	.	CASKGKPDTQYF	TGTGCCAGCAAGGGGAAACCAGATACGCAGTATTTT
TRBJ2-1	many	TRBV7-2	.	CASSSAVRGLINNEQFF	TGTGCCAGCAGCTCGGCGGTGAGGGGGTTAATAAACAATGAGCAGTTCTTC
TRBJ2-2	few	TRBV5-5	.	CASSLVGFGELFF	TGTGCCAGCAGCTTGGTAGGGTTTGGGGAGCTGTTTTTT
TRBJ1-1	.	TRBV4-1	.	CASSQEPSMNTEAFF	TGCGCCAGCAGCCAAGAACCCAGCATGAACACTGAAGCTTTCTTT
TRBJ1-4	.	TRBV6-1	TRBD1	CASSNPTGGATNEKLFF	TGTGCCAGCAGCAACCCAACAGGGGGAGCAACTAATGAAAAACTGTTTTTT
TRBJ1-2	once	TRBV27	.	CASSPSARKYYGYTF	TGTGCCAGCAGCCCGTCGGCCAGGAAATACTATGGCTACACCTTC
TRBJ2-7	few	TRBV6-1	.	CASAEDAWGEEQYF	TGTGCCAGCGCTGAGGACGCGTGGGGGGAAGAGCAGTACTTC
TRBJ2-3	many	TRBV7-6	TRBD2	CASSRGSGGAASTDTQYF	TGTGCCAGCAGCCGGGGTAGCGGGGGGGCGGCGAGCACAGATACGCAGTATTTT
TRBJ1-4	.	TRBV6-6	.	CASSYLGLSKGEKLFF	TGTGCCAGCAGTTACTTGGGACTCTCTAAGGGTGAAAAACTGTTTTTT